This T cell receptor beta chain was captured in a study of tumor-infiltrating lymphocytes in primary liver carcinoma. The wider study: Staged T1-T3 N0M0, the tumors had sizes that ranged from about 4 to 10 cm across.

This clonotype has more than one count but fewer than ten. Its antigen is not identified. One end of the junction fails to match germline, which may point to a read error. Germline CDR1 and CDR2: ENHRY and SYGVKD. The CDR3 length is 12 residues. Regarding the study as a whole: Tumor-adjacent and tumor-blood pairs showed less overlap than tumor region pairs.

Making TCR beta cDNA involved approximately 0.5 ug total RNA and a constant-region primer. Investigators got TCR beta libraries out of three nested multiplex PCR rounds, done with slightly modified ARM-PCR. Rounds one and two of PCR, each of roughly 10 cycles, were primed with TRBV1-TRBV30 forward primers and a C-beta reverse primer. TCRdb analysed the multiplex PCR reads with MiXCR anew, one entry per CDR3 protein. The sample records some 110,000 distinct CDR3 sequences, around 64% being singletons. Scientists recovered RNA and DNA together from approximately 20-30 mg of unsorted bulk tissue. Surgeons treated the primary liver carcinoma of the patients by surgical resection.

Specimen: liver tumor tissue from sampling region 3. Subset in this sample: tumor region T3, left-lateral pole. The origin of this receptor is a woman aged 55-69 years with primary liver carcinoma and hepatitis B virus infection. The chain is built from TRBV10-3 and TRBJ1-2; TRBD1 is a possible D gene (5 bases). The DNA for the CDR3 is TGTGCCATCAGTGAAGACAGCTATGTCTACACCTTC. This encodes CAISEDSYVYTF.